This passage covers 26 T cell receptor beta chains from one sample sequenced in a study of blood T cell repertoires in COVID-19. The table came from immunoSEQ multiplex PCR; TCRdb's copy has only in-frame clones and leaves some out. This sample has roughly 300,000 clones; approximately 86% occur once, and the top ten carry 4% to 5%. The sequenced sample consisted of PBMCs or T cells enriched from blood (not recorded which). The source is a woman between 40 and 50 years old with acute COVID-19.

In the case of this clone: The sample holds other DNA sequences that translate to the same CDR3. The J gene is TRBJ1-3, the V gene TRBV6-5; 7 bases line up with TRBD1. J lost 4 bases, V lost 6 bases, and 6 bases had no gene match. CDR1 MNHEY and CDR2 SVGAGI come from the germline V gene. The CDR3 consists of 14 residues. The CDR3 loop reads CASSRGGSGNTIYF. In DNA form, the CDR3 reads TGTGCCAGCAGCCGAGGGGGCTCCGGAAACACCATATATTTT.

The chain carries TRBV12-5 and TRBJ2-1; 10 bases are a match to TRBD2. Germline values: CDR1 LGHNT, CDR2 FRNRAP. The CDR3 extends over 15 amino acids. After removal of 8 bases from V and 2 bases from J, the junction contained 6 bases not matched to a gene. The CDR3 sequence: CASTGLAFAYNEQFF. Here the CDR3 DNA reads TGTGCTAGTACGGGACTAGCGTTTGCCTACAATGAGCAGTTCTTC.

This clone was seen a handful of times. The CDR3 protein is CASSTLGAVGEAFF. In nucleotides, the CDR3 is TGTGCCAGTAGTACCCTTGGGGCAGTTGGTGAAGCTTTCTTT. The chain is built from TRBV19 and TRBJ1-1; possibly TRBD1 for D (5 bases). Germline assignment: CDR1 LNHDA and CDR2 SQIVND (reference sequence). V lost 4 bases and J lost 7, with 16 bases in between. This CDR3 has 14 amino acids.

The chain has TRBV6-2 or TRBV6-3 and TRBJ2-5; 11 bases line up with TRBD2. The V and J ends lost 5 bases and 5 bases, in that order; junction bases with no gene match: 10. The CDR3 contains 16 residues. Germline V lookup: CDR1 MNHEY, CDR2 SVGEGT. In DNA, the CDR3 is TGTGCCAGCAGTCCGCCGATCTGGACTAGCGGGGAGACCCAGTACTTC. As protein: CASSPPIWTSGETQYF.

The rearrangement joins TRBV4-1 to TRBJ1-6, with 7 positions matching TRBD1. The germline V gene encodes CDR1 MGHRA and CDR2 YSYEKL. V lost 0 bases to trimming and J lost 5 bases; unmatched junction nucleotides: 7. CDR3 length: 17 amino acids. The CDR3 loop is CASSQDPGTANNSPLHF. DNA of the CDR3: TGCGCCAGCAGCCAAGACCCTGGGACAGCCAATAATTCACCCCTCCACTTT.

The CDR3 is CASSQERGGPPETQYF. In DNA form, the CDR3 reads TGTGCCAGCAGCCAAGAAAGGGGGGGTCCCCCTGAGACCCAGTACTTC. The genes are TRBV14 and TRBJ2-5; the D gene is possibly TRBD2 (7 bases). The germline gives CDR1 SGHDN, CDR2 FVKESK. The V end lost 0 bases, the J end lost 5 bases, and 16 bases lay between the germline ends. The CDR3 contains 16 residues. Full variable domain (remainder filled in from reference TRBV14 and TRBJ2-5): EAGVTQFPSHSVIEKGQTVTLRCDPISGHDNLYWYRRVMGKEIKFLLHFVKESKQDESGMPNNRFLAERTGGTYSTLKVQPAELEDSGVYFCASSQERGGPPETQYFGPGTRLLVL.

The rearrangement joins TRBV19 to TRBJ1-2, with 10 bases that match TRBD1. The germline CDR1 and CDR2 sequences are LNHDA and SQIVND (reference sequence). There are 15 residues in the CDR3. Trimming removed 6 bases from V and 4 bases from J; junction bases left unmatched: 8. The chain's CDR3 is CASSIGQGGSYGYTF. The CDR3 DNA is TGTGCCAGTAGCATCGGACAGGGGGGAAGCTATGGCTACACCTTC.

The V gene is TRBV6-2 or TRBV6-3, the J gene TRBJ2-7, with 11 nucleotides matching TRBD1. The V segment lost 5 bases and the J segment 4 bases; nucleotides outside the gene matches: 7. The germline V gene encodes CDR1 MNHEY and CDR2 SVGEGT. The CDR3 has 15 residues. The DNA of the CDR3 is TGTGCCAGCAGTCGGACAGGGGGCAAGGGGTACGAGCAGTACTTC. It yields the protein CASSRTGGKGYEQYF.

J is TRBJ1-2 and V is TRBV7-2; 9 bases are a match to TRBD1. CDR1 SGHTA and CDR2 FQGNSA come from the germline V gene. This CDR3 is built from 12 residues. The junction had 2 bases not matched to a gene; V was cut back by 4 bases and J by 8 bases. The CDR3 loop reads CASSWTGVGYTF. The CDR3 region has the DNA TGTGCCAGCAGCTGGACAGGGGTAGGCTACACCTTC.

The chain couples TRBV7-2 to TRBJ1-1; TRBD1 might be the D (6 bases). This CDR3 is 15 amino acids long. V gave up 0 bases and J gave up 8 bases, with 16 bases separating them. The germline CDR1 and CDR2 sequences are SGHTA and FQGNSA. CDR3 amino acids: CASSLARTAASEAFF. The DNA of the CDR3 is TGTGCCAGCAGCTTAGCGCGGACAGCAGCGTCAGAAGCTTTCTTT. Using reference TRBV7-2 and TRBJ1-1 for the parts outside the CDR3, the full variable domain is GAGVSQSPSNKVTEKGKDVELRCDPISGHTALYWYRQSLGQGLEFLIYFQGNSAPDKSGLPSDRFSAERTGGSVSTLTIQRTQQEDSAVYLCASSLARTAASEAFFGQGTRLTVV.

This chain uses TRBV19 with TRBJ1-5; D is perhaps TRBD1 (6 bases). The CDR3 has 16 residues. Per germline, CDR1 LNHDA and CDR2 SQIVND (reference sequence). Trimming took off 4 bases at V and 3 bases at J, with 16 bases between the two ends. In DNA form, the CDR3 reads TGTGCCAGTAGTAGTTTGCGGGGGGCAATCAATCAGCCCCAGCATTTT. This codes for CASSSLRGAINQPQHF.

V and J are TRBV7-2 and TRBJ2-5; D may be TRBD2 (6 bases). The CDR3 is 16 residues long. Germline CDR1 and CDR2: SGHTA and FQGNSA. V lost 5 bases to trimming and J lost 3 bases, with 19 bases between them. CDR3 sequence: CASSPFPLAREETQYF. The CDR3 DNA follows: TGTGCCAGCAGCCCCTTCCCACTAGCTCGGGAAGAGACCCAGTACTTC.

The chain combines TRBV6-1 with TRBJ1-2; perhaps TRBD1 as D (6 bases). V was clipped by 2 bases and J by 6 bases, with 19 bases between them. Germline V CDR1 and CDR2: MNHNS, SASEGT. This CDR3 contains 16 residues. Here the CDR3 reads CASSETPRYRVHGYTF. As DNA, the CDR3 is TGTGCCAGCAGTGAAACCCCGAGGTACAGGGTTCATGGCTACACCTTC.

V gene TRBV28 combines with J gene TRBJ1-6; no reliable D call. This CDR3 is 14 amino acids long. V was trimmed by 3 bases and J by 5 bases, leaving 8 bases between them. Germline assignment: CDR1 MDHEN and CDR2 SYDVKM. The CDR3 region is CASSFRGNNSPLHF. CDR3 DNA: TGTGCCAGCAGTTTCCGCGGGAATAATTCACCCCTCCACTTT.

The chain employs TRBV5-6 and TRBJ1-6; D gene ambiguous. Germline V gene lookup returns CDR1 SGHDT and CDR2 YYEEEE. The CDR3 consists of 16 residues. The ends were cut back, 6 bases at V and 0 bases at J, with 13 bases in the middle. The CDR3 sequence: CASTPRRGSYNSPLHF. CDR3 in DNA: TGTGCCAGCACCCCCCGCCGGGGCTCCTATAATTCACCCCTCCACTTT.

The gene calls are TRBV25-1 and TRBJ1-5, with D unclear. V was cut by 3 bases and J by 5 bases, with 5 bases left in between. CDR1 and CDR2 (germline): MGHDK, SYGVNS. There are 12 residues in the CDR3. CDR3 in amino acids: CASSDRDQPQHF. CDR3 DNA: TGTGCCAGCAGTGACCGGGATCAGCCCCAGCATTTT.

The chain employs TRBV9 and TRBJ2-3; 7 bases match TRBD1. Germline lookup yields CDR1 SGDLS and CDR2 YYNGEE. CDR3 size: 13 residues. Germline trimming cut 3 bases from V and 7 bases from J; bases unmatched to any gene: 5. CDR3 bases: TGTGCCAGCAGCGAGACAGGGTTGAATACGCAGTATTTT. Its translation is CASSETGLNTQYF. The full variable domain, with the rest looked up from reference TRBV9 and TRBJ2-3, is DSGVTQTPKHLITATGQRVTLRCSPRSGDLSVYWYQQSLDQGLQFLIQYYNGEERAKGNILERFSAQQFPDLHSELNLSSLELGDSALYFCASSETGLNTQYFGPGTRLTVL.

This sequence joins TRBV28 and TRBJ2-1, with TRBD2 identical over 10 bases. CDR1 is MDHEN, CDR2 SYDVKM, per germline. The CDR3 is made up of 15 amino acids. After removal of 2 bases from V and 7 bases from J, the junction contained 5 bases not matched to a gene. For the CDR3, the DNA is TGTGCCAGCAGTTTAGAGTCTAGCGGGAGTAATGAGCAGTTCTTC. Translating gives CASSLESSGSNEQFF.

Of note for this clone: The same CDR3 also results from other DNA sequences found in this sample. The chain carries TRBV11-3 and TRBJ1-1; D not certain. Trimming took 3 bases from V and 1 from J, leaving 6 bases between them. CDR1 and CDR2 from the germline V gene are SGHNT and YENEEA. This CDR3 contains 13 residues. The CDR3 loop is CASSLSGNTEAFF. The DNA of the CDR3 is TGTGCCAGCAGCTTGAGCGGGAACACTGAAGCTTTCTTT. The full variable domain, completed using reference TRBV11-3 and TRBJ1-1, is EAGVVQSPRYKIIEKKQPVAFWCNPISGHNTLYWYLQNLGQGPELLIRYENEEAVDDSQLPKDRFSAERLKGVDSTLKIQPAELGDSAVYLCASSLSGNTEAFFGQGTRLTVV.

V and J are TRBV6-5 and TRBJ2-5; TRBD2 aligns across 7 bases. Trimming at V came to 5 bases and at J to 5 bases, leaving 5 bases not matched to a gene. Germline V gene sequence: CDR1 MNHEY, CDR2 SVGAGI. The CDR3 loop spans 13 amino acids. This chain's CDR3 is CASSRWGGETQYF. The CDR3 region has the DNA TGTGCCAGCAGTCGCTGGGGAGGGGAGACCCAGTACTTC.

CDR3 residues: CSAISRETQYF. The DNA for the CDR3 is TGCAGTGCTATTTCCCGGGAGACCCAGTACTTC. The V call is TRBV20-1, the J call TRBJ2-5; D remains ambiguous. This CDR3 has 11 residues. Germline assignment: CDR1 DFQATT and CDR2 SNEGSKA (reference sequence). With 4 bases removed from V and 5 bases from J, the gap between germline ends came to 8 bases.

This chain links TRBV6-5 with TRBJ1-2; D unresolved. V shed 1 base and J shed 8 bases, with 11 bases lying between them. Germline-derived CDR1 and CDR2 are MNHEY and SVGAGI. The CDR3 is 13 residues long. This CDR3 is CASSYYAGWGYTF. CDR3 bases: TGTGCCAGCAGTTACTACGCGGGTTGGGGCTACACCTTC.

The V call is TRBV18, the J call TRBJ2-1, with 9 bases that match TRBD2. Germline values: CDR1 KGHSH, CDR2 LQKENI. The junction had 14 bases not matched to a gene; V was cut back by 1 base and J by 7 bases. The CDR3 consists of 18 residues. DNA of the CDR3: TGTGCCAGCTCACCACAAGAGTTGGGACTAGCAGGTCGGAATGAGCAGTTCTTC. Protein sequence: CASSPQELGLAGRNEQFF.

This chain uses TRBV6-5 with TRBJ1-1, with TRBD1 as a possible D gene (6 bases). There are 15 residues in the CDR3. V dropped 4 bases and J dropped 6 bases, with 18 bases sitting between them. Per germline, CDR1 MNHEY and CDR2 SVGAGI. CDR3 region: CASSSWGGVRPEAFF. For the CDR3, the DNA is TGTGCCAGCAGTTCATGGGGGGGCGTGCGTCCTGAAGCTTTCTTT.

The rearrangement uses TRBV9 and TRBJ2-2, with TRBD2 identical over 8 bases. The CDR3 contains 18 residues. Trimming removed 3 bases from V and 0 bases from J; junction bases left unmatched: 10. The germline CDR1 and CDR2 sequences are SGDLS and YYNGEE. CDR3 amino acids: CASSDPYRGGPNTGELFF. The CDR3, as DNA: TGTGCCAGCAGCGACCCGTATCGGGGGGGCCCGAACACCGGGGAGCTGTTTTTT. Supplemented by reference TRBV9 and TRBJ2-2, the full variable domain reads DSGVTQTPKHLITATGQRVTLRCSPRSGDLSVYWYQQSLDQGLQFLIQYYNGEERAKGNILERFSAQQFPDLHSELNLSSLELGDSALYFCASSDPYRGGPNTGELFFGEGSRLTVL.

The J gene is TRBJ2-4, the V gene TRBV4-1; 12 nucleotides match TRBD2. The germline CDR1 and CDR2 sequences are MGHRA and YSYEKL. CDR3 length: 20 residues. With 0 bases clipped from V and 1 base from J, the junction kept 10 bases outside the gene matches. The CDR3 reads CASSQDVPSGGAKAKNIQYF. CDR3 coding DNA: TGCGCCAGCAGCCAAGATGTCCCTAGCGGGGGGGCTAAGGCCAAAAACATTCAGTACTTC.